This T cell receptor beta chain was sequenced for a study of T-cell reconstitution after alpha-beta-depleted transplantation in children. Unique molecular identifiers tagged the TCRbeta library. TCRdb passed the PCR reads through MiXCR, listing each CDR3 protein once. The data show roughly 590,000 distinct CDR3 sequences, about 15% seen once. The table lists this clonotype with many counts. V was pared by 5 bases and J by 8 bases, with 8 bases of the junction left unmatched. The CDR3 is made up of 14 amino acids. This sequence was found in a human donor who donated a stem cell graft to a child with acute myeloid leukemia. The chain links TRBV12-3 or TRBV12-4 to TRBJ2-1; 8 nucleotides align to TRBD2. The source material was PBMCs from the stem cell graft donor, sampled from the stem cell graft. CDR3 sequence: CASSHAGRVDEQFF. In DNA form, the CDR3 reads TGTGCCAGCAGTCACGCCGGGAGGGTCGATGAGCAGTTCTTC.